This T cell receptor (beta chain) originates from a study of blood T cell repertoires in COVID-19. TCRdb keeps only in-frame clones here, not all; method: immunoSEQ multiplex PCR. The table includes fewer than 500,000 clones, 85% to 90% detected once. Losses at the gene ends were 3 bases for V and 5 bases for J; bases not matched to a gene: 7. CDR1 WNHNN and CDR2 SYGVQD come from the germline V gene (reference sequence). The CDR3 is 15 amino acids. Sequencing was done on a sample of PBMCs or T cells enriched from blood (not recorded which). This sequence joins TRBV10-1 and TRBJ2-7; TRBD1 agrees at 10 bases. The sequence was obtained from a woman aged 30 to 39 with acute COVID-19. The CDR3 here is CASSEGTGAFNEQYF. In DNA, the CDR3 is TGCGCCAGCAGTGAAGGGACAGGGGCTTTTAACGAGCAGTACTTC.